A selection of T cell receptor beta chains follows, all from one sample in a study of CD8 T cells in Susac syndrome. Each CDR3 protein is one row after TCRdb ran MiXCR on the immunoSEQ multiplex PCR reads. The table has some 190,000 distinct CDR3 sequences, under 95% seen once. The sequenced sample consisted of CD4+ T cells from PBMCs. The receptors derive from a human donor in good health. The CDR3 runs from the conserved cysteine through the conserved F or W. The order of the fields is V gene, J gene, clone size, D gene, CDR3 protein, CDR3 DNA. A D gene is named only where the DNA matches it firmly. The listing skips clone size in some rows; elsewhere it reads once, few, many or a size class.

v_call: TRBV2; j_call: TRBJ2-4; clone_size: NA; d_call: NA; cdr3_aa: CASSETVVKNIQYF; cdr3_nt: TGTGCCAGCAGTGAAACAGTGGTCAAAAACATTCAGTACTTC
v_call: TRBV18; j_call: TRBJ2-7; clone_size: NA; d_call: NA; cdr3_aa: CASSPGALYEQYF; cdr3_nt: TGTGCCAGCTCACCAGGGGCACTTTACGAGCAGTACTTC
v_call: TRBV7-8; j_call: TRBJ2-7; clone_size: NA; d_call: TRBD1; cdr3_aa: CASSVADRDAYEQYF; cdr3_nt: TGTGCCAGCAGCGTCGCCGACAGGGACGCCTACGAGCAGTACTTC
v_call: TRBV19; j_call: TRBJ1-3; clone_size: NA; d_call: NA; cdr3_aa: CASSRETGHISGNTIYF; cdr3_nt: TGTGCCAGTAGTCGGGAGACGGGACACATCTCTGGAAACACCATATATTTT
v_call: TRBV27; j_call: TRBJ1-5; clone_size: NA; d_call: NA; cdr3_aa: CASSSGGRGQHF; cdr3_nt: TGTGCCAGCAGTTCCGGGGGCAGGGGCCAGCATTTT
v_call: TRBV19; j_call: TRBJ2-7; clone_size: NA; d_call: NA; cdr3_aa: CASSIPAGPTYEQYF; cdr3_nt: TGTGCCAGTAGTATTCCAGCAGGGCCTACCTACGAGCAGTACTTC
v_call: TRBV7-9; j_call: TRBJ2-2; clone_size: NA; d_call: NA; cdr3_aa: CASSSGANTGELFF; cdr3_nt: TGTGCCAGCAGCTCCGGGGCGAACACCGGGGAGCTGTTTTTT
v_call: TRBV2; j_call: TRBJ2-1; clone_size: few; d_call: NA; cdr3_aa: CASRTNEQFF; cdr3_nt: TGTGCCAGCAGGACCAATGAGCAGTTCTTC
v_call: TRBV4-2; j_call: TRBJ2-5; clone_size: NA; d_call: NA; cdr3_aa: CASSPTGAGAQETQYF; cdr3_nt: TGTGCCAGCAGCCCCACTGGGGCGGGGGCCCAAGAGACCCAGTACTTC
v_call: TRBV27; j_call: TRBJ1-1; clone_size: NA; d_call: NA; cdr3_aa: CASIDWTVNTEAFF; cdr3_nt: TGTGCCAGCATAGACTGGACAGTGAACACTGAAGCTTTCTTT
v_call: TRBV11-1; j_call: TRBJ2-7; clone_size: NA; d_call: NA; cdr3_aa: CASSIQTYEQYF; cdr3_nt: TGTGCCAGCAGCATCCAAACCTACGAGCAGTACTTC
v_call: TRBV12-3/TRBV12-4; j_call: TRBJ2-5; clone_size: NA; d_call: NA; cdr3_aa: CASSLQGWKETQYF; cdr3_nt: TGTGCCAGCAGTTTACAGGGGTGGAAAGAGACCCAGTACTTC
v_call: TRBV7-3; j_call: TRBJ1-2; clone_size: NA; d_call: NA; cdr3_aa: CASSPESSRRGYTF; cdr3_nt: TGTGCCAGCAGCCCCGAGTCCTCCAGAAGAGGCTACACCTTC
v_call: TRBV5-4; j_call: TRBJ2-1; clone_size: once; d_call: NA; cdr3_aa: CASSQTAYNEQFF; cdr3_nt: TGTGCCAGCAGCCAGACAGCCTACAATGAGCAGTTCTTC
v_call: TRBV19; j_call: TRBJ2-1; clone_size: NA; d_call: TRBD2; cdr3_aa: CASSIDGGGVNNEQFF; cdr3_nt: TGTGCCAGTAGTATAGATGGCGGGGGGGTAAACAATGAGCAGTTCTTC
v_call: TRBV6-1; j_call: TRBJ2-3; clone_size: NA; d_call: NA; cdr3_aa: CASSPLGGGITDTQYF; cdr3_nt: TGTGCCAGCAGTCCCCTAGGGGGAGGAATCACAGATACGCAGTATTTT
v_call: TRBV12-3/TRBV12-4; j_call: TRBJ1-5; clone_size: NA; d_call: NA; cdr3_aa: CASSVTGSGNQPQHF; cdr3_nt: TGTGCCAGCAGTGTGACTGGGAGCGGCAATCAGCCCCAGCATTTT
v_call: TRBV19; j_call: TRBJ1-1; clone_size: NA; d_call: TRBD1; cdr3_aa: CASRRQGAHTEAFF; cdr3_nt: TGTGCCAGTAGGAGGCAGGGGGCCCACACTGAAGCTTTCTTT
v_call: TRBV15; j_call: TRBJ2-3; clone_size: NA; d_call: TRBD2; cdr3_aa: CATRQGGNTDTQYF; cdr3_nt: TGTGCCACTCGGCAGGGAGGGAACACAGATACGCAGTATTTT
v_call: TRBV3-1; j_call: TRBJ2-1; clone_size: once; d_call: TRBD1; cdr3_aa: CASSHPSPGQGRNEQFF; cdr3_nt: TGTGCCAGCAGCCACCCCTCCCCGGGACAGGGACGAAATGAGCAGTTCTTC
v_call: TRBV3-1; j_call: TRBJ1-5; clone_size: NA; d_call: TRBD1; cdr3_aa: CASSQGYRGRISQQPQHF; cdr3_nt: TGTGCCAGCAGCCAAGGCTACAGGGGTCGGATCAGCCAACAGCCCCAGCATTTT
v_call: TRBV5-1; j_call: TRBJ2-5; clone_size: once; d_call: NA; cdr3_aa: CASSLGGWQETQYF; cdr3_nt: TGCGCCAGCAGCTTGGGGGGTTGGCAAGAGACCCAGTACTTC
v_call: TRBV5-1; j_call: TRBJ2-6; clone_size: NA; d_call: NA; cdr3_aa: CASSRAGRDSGANVLTF; cdr3_nt: TGCGCCAGCAGTAGGGCAGGGCGCGACTCTGGGGCCAACGTCCTGACTTTC
v_call: TRBV5-1; j_call: TRBJ2-3; clone_size: NA; d_call: NA; cdr3_aa: CASSSRTSSTDTQYF; cdr3_nt: TGCGCCAGCAGCTCCAGGACGTCCAGCACAGATACGCAGTATTTT
v_call: TRBV7-2; j_call: TRBJ2-2; clone_size: NA; d_call: NA; cdr3_aa: CASRVPGIRTGELFF; cdr3_nt: TGTGCCAGCAGGGTTCCGGGGATAAGGACCGGGGAGCTGTTTTTT
v_call: TRBV7-9; j_call: TRBJ2-5; clone_size: NA; d_call: NA; cdr3_aa: CASSLRSRTEETQYF; cdr3_nt: TGTGCCAGCAGCTTACGTTCTAGGACAGAAGAGACCCAGTACTTC
v_call: TRBV19; j_call: TRBJ1-1; clone_size: NA; d_call: TRBD1; cdr3_aa: CASSERTGGRMNTEAFF; cdr3_nt: TGTGCCAGTAGTGAAAGAACAGGGGGACGTATGAACACTGAAGCTTTCTTT